This T cell receptor beta chain emerged from a study of cytomegalovirus exposure and HLA in healthy donors. Using immunoSEQ multiplex PCR, the repertoire was profiled, and TCRdb retains in-frame clones only, with some absent. Altogether approximately 150,000 clones are present, about 89% being singletons, with the ten largest covering about 3%. Losses at the gene ends were 1 base for V and 8 bases for J; bases not matched to a gene: 12. The V gene's germline CDR1 is SGHAT and CDR2 FQNNGV. The CDR3 spans 17 residues. This clonotype originated in a woman aged 18-29 years in good health and CMV-seropositive. The J gene is TRBJ2-1, the V gene TRBV11-2; TRBD2 aligns across 9 bases. Sequencing was carried out using PBMCs. CDR3 region: CASSLALAGVLVDEQFF. The CDR3 DNA sequence: TGTGCCAGCAGCTTAGCGTTAGCGGGGGTTTTGGTGGATGAGCAGTTCTTC.